Given below is one TCR beta chain in context. Its cognate antigen is unknown. Per germline, CDR1 MNHNS and CDR2 SASEGT. The CDR3 extends over 12 amino acids. V was shortened by 5 bases and J by 2 bases, with 7 bases between the two germline ends. This entry comes from a study of cytomegalovirus exposure and HLA in healthy donors. Study summary: Caucasian-associated ancestry cluster membership applied to around 80% of several hundred genotyped donors.

Whole-study results and caveats: The records held CMV serostatus as the only immune exposure information. Among TCR beta chains of equal frequency, HLA-associated ones were more clonally expanded in a later analysis. A later analysis by the authors found several of the most significant clusters apparently linked to common viral pathogens.

PCR amplification relied on 60 Vbeta primers (plus 13 Jbeta primers). Method: immunoSEQ multiplex PCR; TCRdb's copy keeps in-frame clones and lacks some. The sample consists of about 160,000 clones, about 74% of them appearing once. The sequenced sample was PBMCs. The sequence derives from a man in his forties in good health and CMV-seropositive. V and J are TRBV6-1 and TRBJ2-7, with D tentatively TRBD1 (6 bases). The CDR3 nucleotides read TGTGCCAGCAGTTCAGGGGCCTACGAGCAGTACTTC. Amino acid sequence: CASSSGAYEQYF.